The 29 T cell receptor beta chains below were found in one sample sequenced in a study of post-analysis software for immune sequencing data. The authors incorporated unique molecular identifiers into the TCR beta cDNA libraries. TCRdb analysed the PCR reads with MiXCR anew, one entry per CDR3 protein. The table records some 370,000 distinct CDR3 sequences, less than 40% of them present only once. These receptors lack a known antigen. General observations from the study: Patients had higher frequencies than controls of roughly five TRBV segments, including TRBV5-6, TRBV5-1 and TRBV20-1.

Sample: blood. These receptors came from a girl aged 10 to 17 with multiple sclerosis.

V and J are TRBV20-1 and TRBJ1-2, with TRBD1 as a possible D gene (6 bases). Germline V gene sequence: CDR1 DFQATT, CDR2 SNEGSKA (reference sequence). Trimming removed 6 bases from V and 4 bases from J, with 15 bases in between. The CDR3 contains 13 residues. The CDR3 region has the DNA TGCAGTGCGAGTCTCCAGGGGATCTATGGCTACACCTTC. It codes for CSASLQGIYGYTF.

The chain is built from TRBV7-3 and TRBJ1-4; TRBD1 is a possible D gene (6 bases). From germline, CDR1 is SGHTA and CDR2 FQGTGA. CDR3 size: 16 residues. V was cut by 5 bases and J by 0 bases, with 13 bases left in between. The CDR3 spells CASSQGHRATNEKLFF. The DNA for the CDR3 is TGTGCCAGCAGCCAGGGACACCGGGCAACTAATGAAAAACTGTTTTTT.

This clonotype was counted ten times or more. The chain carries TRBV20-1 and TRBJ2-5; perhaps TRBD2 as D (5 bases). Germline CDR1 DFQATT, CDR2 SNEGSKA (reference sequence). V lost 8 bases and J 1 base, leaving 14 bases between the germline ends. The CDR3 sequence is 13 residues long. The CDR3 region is CSFRSGAQETQYF. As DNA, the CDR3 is TGCAGTTTTCGAAGCGGCGCCCAAGAGACCCAGTACTTC.

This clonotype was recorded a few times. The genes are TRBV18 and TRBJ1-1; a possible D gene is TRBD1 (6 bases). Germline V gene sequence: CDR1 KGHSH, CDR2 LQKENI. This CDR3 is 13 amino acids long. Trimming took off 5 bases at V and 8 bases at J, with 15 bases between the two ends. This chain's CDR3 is CASSIGQSGEAFF. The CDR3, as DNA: TGTGCCAGCTCAATCGGACAGTCGGGGGAAGCTTTCTTT.

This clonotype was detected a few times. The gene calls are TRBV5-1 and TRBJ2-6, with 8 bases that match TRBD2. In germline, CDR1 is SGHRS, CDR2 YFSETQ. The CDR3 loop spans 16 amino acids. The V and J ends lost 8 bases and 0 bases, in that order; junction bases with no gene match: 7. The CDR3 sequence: CASKAGANSGANVLTF. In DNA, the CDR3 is TGCGCCAGTAAAGCGGGGGCAAACTCTGGGGCCAACGTCCTGACTTTC.

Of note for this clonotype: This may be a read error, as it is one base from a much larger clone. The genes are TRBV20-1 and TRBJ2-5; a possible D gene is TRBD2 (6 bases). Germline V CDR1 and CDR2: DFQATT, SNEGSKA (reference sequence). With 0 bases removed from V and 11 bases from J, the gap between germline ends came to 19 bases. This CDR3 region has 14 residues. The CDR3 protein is CSARDLANSYGQYF. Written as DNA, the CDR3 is TGCAGTGCTAGAGATCTAGCGAATTCCTACGGGCAGTACTTC.

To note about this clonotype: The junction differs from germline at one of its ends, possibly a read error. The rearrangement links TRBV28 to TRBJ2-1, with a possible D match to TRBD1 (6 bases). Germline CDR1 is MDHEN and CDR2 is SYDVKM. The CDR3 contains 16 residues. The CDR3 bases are TGTGCCAGCGGTTTACGACAGGCCCCAAGGTACAATGAGCAGTTCTTC. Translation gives CASGLRQAPRYNEQFF.

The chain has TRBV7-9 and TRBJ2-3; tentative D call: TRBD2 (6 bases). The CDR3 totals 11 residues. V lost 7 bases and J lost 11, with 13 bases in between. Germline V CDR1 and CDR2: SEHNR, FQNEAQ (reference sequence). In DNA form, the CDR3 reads TGTGCCAGCACAGTGGTCGGGGGGCAGTATTTT. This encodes CASTVVGGQYF.

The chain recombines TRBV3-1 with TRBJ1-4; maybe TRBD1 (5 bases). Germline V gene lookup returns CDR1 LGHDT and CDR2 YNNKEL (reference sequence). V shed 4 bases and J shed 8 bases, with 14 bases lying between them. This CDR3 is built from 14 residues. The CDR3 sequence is CASSPGRDREKLFF. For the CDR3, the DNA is TGTGCCAGCAGCCCCGGAAGGGACCGCGAAAAACTGTTTTTT. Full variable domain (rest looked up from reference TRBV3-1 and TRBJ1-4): DTAVSQTPKYLVTQMGNDKSIKCEQNLGHDTMYWYKQDSKKFLKIMFSYNNKELIINETVPNRFSPKSPDKAHLNLHINSLELGDSAVYFCASSPGRDREKLFFGSGTQLSVL.

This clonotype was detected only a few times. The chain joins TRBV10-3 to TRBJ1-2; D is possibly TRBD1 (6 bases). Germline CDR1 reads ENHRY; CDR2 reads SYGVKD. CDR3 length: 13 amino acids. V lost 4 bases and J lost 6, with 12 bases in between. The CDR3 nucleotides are TGTGCCATCAGTGCACAGGGCGCGGATGGCTACACCTTC. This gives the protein CAISAQGADGYTF.

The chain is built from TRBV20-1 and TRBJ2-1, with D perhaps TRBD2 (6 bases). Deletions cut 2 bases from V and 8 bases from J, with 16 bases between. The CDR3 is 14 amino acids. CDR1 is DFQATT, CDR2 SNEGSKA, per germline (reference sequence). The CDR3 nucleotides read TGCAGTGCTAGATTCGGGGGTATAGGATATGAGCAGTTCTTC. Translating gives CSARFGGIGYEQFF.

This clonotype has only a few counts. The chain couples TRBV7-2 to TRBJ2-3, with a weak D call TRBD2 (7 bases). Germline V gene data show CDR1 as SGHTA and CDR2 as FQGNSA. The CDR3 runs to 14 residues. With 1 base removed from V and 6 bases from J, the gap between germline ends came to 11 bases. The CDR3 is CASSLVGGLDTQYF. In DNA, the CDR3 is TGTGCCAGCAGCTTAGTGGGGGGGCTGGATACGCAGTATTTT.

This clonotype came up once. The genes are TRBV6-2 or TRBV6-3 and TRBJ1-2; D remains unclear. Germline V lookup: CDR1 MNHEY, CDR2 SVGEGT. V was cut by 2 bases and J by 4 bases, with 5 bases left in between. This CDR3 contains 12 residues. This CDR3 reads CASSYSLYGYTF. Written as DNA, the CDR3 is TGTGCCAGCAGTTACAGTCTCTATGGCTACACCTTC.

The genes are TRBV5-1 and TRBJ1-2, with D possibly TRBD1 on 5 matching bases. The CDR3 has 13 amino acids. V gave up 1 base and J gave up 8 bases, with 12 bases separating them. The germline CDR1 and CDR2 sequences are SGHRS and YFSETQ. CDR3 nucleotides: TGCGCCAGCAGCTTGTATGGGGCTGACGGCTACACCTTC. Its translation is CASSLYGADGYTF.

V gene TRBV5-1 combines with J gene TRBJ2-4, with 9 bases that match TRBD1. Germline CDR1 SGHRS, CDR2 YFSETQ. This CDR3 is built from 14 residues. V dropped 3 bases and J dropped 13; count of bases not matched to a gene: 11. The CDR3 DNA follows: TGCGCCAGCAGCTACGACCGCATACAGGGGGCACAGTACTTC. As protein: CASSYDRIQGAQYF.

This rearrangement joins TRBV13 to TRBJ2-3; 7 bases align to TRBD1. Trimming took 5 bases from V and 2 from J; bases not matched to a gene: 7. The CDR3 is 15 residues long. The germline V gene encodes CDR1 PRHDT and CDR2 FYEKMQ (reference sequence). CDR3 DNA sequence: TGTGCCAGCAGCCCAGGGACAGCCAACACAGATACGCAGTATTTT. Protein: CASSPGTANTDTQYF.

Written as DNA, the CDR3 is TGTGCCAGCAGCCAAGAACGCGTTTACGAGCAGTACTTC. Protein sequence: CASSQERVYEQYF. This chain connects TRBV3-1 to TRBJ2-7; D gene uncertain. The CDR3 has 13 residues. Trimming left V 0 bases short and J 4 bases short, with 7 bases between. The germline V gene has CDR1 LGHDT and CDR2 YNNKEL (reference sequence).

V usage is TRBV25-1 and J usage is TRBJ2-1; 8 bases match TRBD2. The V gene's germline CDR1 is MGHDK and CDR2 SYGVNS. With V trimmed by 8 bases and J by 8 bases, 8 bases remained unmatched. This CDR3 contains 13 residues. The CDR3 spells CASPNGGADEQFF. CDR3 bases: TGTGCCAGCCCGAACGGGGGGGCAGATGAGCAGTTCTTC.

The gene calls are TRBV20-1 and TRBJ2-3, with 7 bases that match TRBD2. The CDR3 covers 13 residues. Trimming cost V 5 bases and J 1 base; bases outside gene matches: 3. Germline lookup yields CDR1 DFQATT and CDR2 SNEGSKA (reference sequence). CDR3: CSAPGGGTDTQYF. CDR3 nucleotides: TGCAGTGCTCCTGGGGGGGGCACAGATACGCAGTATTTT.

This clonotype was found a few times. The chain's CDR3 is CASSPRDRGYGYTF. The CDR3, as DNA: TGTGCCAGCAGCCCTAGGGACAGGGGCTATGGCTACACCTTC. V and J are TRBV7-9 and TRBJ1-2; 10 bases line up with TRBD1. CDR1 SEHNR and CDR2 FQNEAQ come from the germline V gene (reference sequence). Trimming removed 5 bases from V and 4 bases from J; junction bases left unmatched: 4. This CDR3 has 14 residues.

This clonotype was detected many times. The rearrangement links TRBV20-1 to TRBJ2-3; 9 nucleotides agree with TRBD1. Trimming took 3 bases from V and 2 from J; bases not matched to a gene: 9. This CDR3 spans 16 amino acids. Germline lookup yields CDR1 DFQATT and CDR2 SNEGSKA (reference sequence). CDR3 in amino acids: CSARAPWTGDTDTQYF. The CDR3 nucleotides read TGCAGTGCTAGGGCCCCCTGGACAGGGGACACAGATACGCAGTATTTT.

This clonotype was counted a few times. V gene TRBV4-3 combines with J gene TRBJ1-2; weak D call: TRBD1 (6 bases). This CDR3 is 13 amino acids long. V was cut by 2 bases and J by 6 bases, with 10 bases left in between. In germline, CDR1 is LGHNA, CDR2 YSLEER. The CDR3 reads CASSQQGRDGYTF. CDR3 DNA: TGCGCCAGCAGCCAACAGGGGAGAGATGGCTACACCTTC.

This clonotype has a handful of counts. This CDR3 is CSADRESTDTQYF. The CDR3 DNA sequence: TGCAGTGCTGACAGGGAAAGCACAGATACGCAGTATTTT. The chain couples TRBV20-1 to TRBJ2-3, with 7 bases matching TRBD1. The CDR3 has 13 amino acids. After removal of 5 bases from V and 0 bases from J, the junction contained 2 bases not matched to a gene. Germline loops: CDR1 DFQATT, CDR2 SNEGSKA (reference sequence).

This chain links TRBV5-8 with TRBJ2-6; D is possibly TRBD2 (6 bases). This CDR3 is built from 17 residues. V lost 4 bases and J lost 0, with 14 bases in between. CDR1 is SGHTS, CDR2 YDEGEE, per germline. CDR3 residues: CASSHSRESSGANVLTF. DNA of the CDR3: TGTGCCAGCAGCCACTCACGGGAGAGCTCTGGGGCCAACGTCCTGACTTTC.

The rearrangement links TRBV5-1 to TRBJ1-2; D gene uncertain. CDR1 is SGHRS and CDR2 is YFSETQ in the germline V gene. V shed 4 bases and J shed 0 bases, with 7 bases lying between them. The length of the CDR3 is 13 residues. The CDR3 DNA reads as TGCGCCAGCAGCCCCGTCGCTAACTATGGCTACACCTTC. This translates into CASSPVANYGYTF.

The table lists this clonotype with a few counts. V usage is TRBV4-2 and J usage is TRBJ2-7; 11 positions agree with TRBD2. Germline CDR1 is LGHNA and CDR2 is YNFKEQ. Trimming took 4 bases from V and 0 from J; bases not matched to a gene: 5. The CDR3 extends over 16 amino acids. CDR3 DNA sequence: TGTGCCAGCAGCCCAACTAGCGGGGGCCGCTCCTACGAGCAGTACTTC. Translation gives CASSPTSGGRSYEQYF.

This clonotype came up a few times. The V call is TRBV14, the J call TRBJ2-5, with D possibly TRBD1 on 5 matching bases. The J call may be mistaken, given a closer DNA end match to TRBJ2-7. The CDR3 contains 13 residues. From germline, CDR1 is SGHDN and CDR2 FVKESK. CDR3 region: CASSQRTRYEQYF. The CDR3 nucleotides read TGTGCCAGCAGCCAAAGGACAAGATACGAGCAGTACTTC.

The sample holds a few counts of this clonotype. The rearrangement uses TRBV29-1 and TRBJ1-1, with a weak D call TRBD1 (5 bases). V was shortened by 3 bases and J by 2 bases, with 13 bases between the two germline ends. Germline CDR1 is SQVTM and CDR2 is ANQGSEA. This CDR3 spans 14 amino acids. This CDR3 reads CSVESQGSNTEAFF. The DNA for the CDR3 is TGCAGCGTTGAGAGTCAGGGATCAAACACTGAAGCTTTCTTT.

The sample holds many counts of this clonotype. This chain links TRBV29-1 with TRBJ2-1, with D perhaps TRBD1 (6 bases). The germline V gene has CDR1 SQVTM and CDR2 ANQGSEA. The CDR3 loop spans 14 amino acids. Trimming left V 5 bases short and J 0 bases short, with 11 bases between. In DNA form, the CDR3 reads TGCAGCGTTACAGGGACGAGCTCCTACAATGAGCAGTTCTTC. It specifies CSVTGTSSYNEQFF.